The rows below give T cell receptor beta chains drawn from one sample of a study of identifying expanded T cells in peripheral blood. Some clones are missing from TCRdb's copy, which holds only in-frame ones; the method was immunoSEQ multiplex PCR. This repertoire shows approximately 85,000 clones, almost 85% found once; its top ten account for about 17%. Sample: blood. These receptors were collected from a person aged 18 to 70 in good health. CDR3s include the opening cysteine and the closing phenylalanine or tryptophan. A D gene is named only where the DNA matches it firmly. A row's size may be missing; if present it is once, few, many or a size class.

>TRBJ2-1|NA|TRBV5-1|NA
CASSVQRSSYNEQFF
TGCGCCAGCAGCGTTCAAAGAAGCTCCTACAATGAGCAGTTCTTC
>TRBJ2-5|NA|TRBV18|NA
CASSPYQETQYF
TGTGCCAGCTCACCGTACCAAGAGACCCAGTACTTC
>TRBJ1-2|NA|TRBV5-4|NA
CASSQGSSNYGYTF
TGTGCCAGCAGCCAAGGCAGTTCTAACTATGGCTACACCTTC
>TRBJ2-5|NA|TRBV25-1|TRBD1
CASSDGTGGLTQYF
TGTGCCAGCAGTGACGGGACAGGGGGCCTGACCCAGTACTTC
>TRBJ2-2|NA|TRBV15|NA
CATSRDLAGGELFF
TGTGCCACCAGCAGAGATCTAGCCGGCGGGGAGCTGTTTTTT
>TRBJ1-1|NA|TRBV7-9|NA
CASSLEARMNTEAFF
TGTGCCAGCAGCTTAGAAGCGCGTATGAACACTGAAGCTTTCTTT
>TRBJ2-3|NA|TRBV9|TRBD2
CASSGGVSGITDTQYF
TGTGCCAGCAGCGGGGGTGTGAGCGGGATCACAGATACGCAGTATTTT
>TRBJ2-3|NA|TRBV4-3|NA
CASSQEGTGTDTQYF
TGCGCCAGCAGCCAAGAGGGAACTGGCACAGATACGCAGTATTTT
>TRBJ2-7|NA|TRBV6-1|NA
CASSDMTVPPRSYEQYF
TGTGCCAGCAGTGATATGACAGTTCCCCCTCGCTCCTACGAGCAGTACTTC
>TRBJ2-7|NA|TRBV5-1|TRBD1
CASSLDGQGKYEQYF
TGCGCCAGCAGCTTGGATGGACAGGGGAAGTACGAGCAGTACTTC
>TRBJ2-7|NA|TRBV6-5|TRBD1
CASSQGAYEQYF
TGTGCCAGCAGTCAGGGGGCCTACGAGCAGTACTTC
>TRBJ1-1|NA|TRBV27|NA
CASRLPGGTEAFF
TGTGCCAGCAGACTCCCTGGGGGGACTGAAGCTTTCTTT
>TRBJ2-7|NA|TRBV20-1|TRBD1
CSARGDSEQYF
TGCAGTGCTAGAGGGGACAGCGAGCAGTACTTC
>TRBJ2-4|NA|TRBV29-1|TRBD1
CSAGTAAKNIQYF
TGCAGCGCCGGGACAGCAGCCAAAAACATTCAGTACTTC
>TRBJ1-1|NA|TRBV15|NA
CATSRDLQVNTEAFF
TGTGCCACCAGCAGAGATCTACAGGTGAACACTGAAGCTTTCTTT
>TRBJ2-3|NA|TRBV6-6|NA
CASSYAGTTDTQYF
TGTGCCAGCAGTTACGCGGGGACCACAGATACGCAGTATTTT
>TRBJ2-7|NA|TRBV7-2|NA
CASSLGWGLWEQYF
TGTGCCAGCAGCTTGGGCTGGGGGCTCTGGGAGCAGTACTTC
>TRBJ2-7|NA|TRBV6-5|TRBD2
CASSYSGGSQYF
TGTGCCAGCAGTTACTCGGGCGGGAGCCAGTACTTC
>TRBJ2-7|NA|TRBV7-3|NA
CASSPRPGASYEQYF
TGTGCCAGCAGCCCAAGGCCGGGGGCTTCTTACGAGCAGTACTTC
>TRBJ2-7|NA|TRBV29-1|NA
CSARDTFYEQYF
TGCAGCGCCCGGGACACCTTCTACGAGCAGTACTTC
>TRBJ2-4|NA|TRBV4-2|TRBD1
CASSQGTGDDIQYF
TGTGCCAGCAGCCAGGGGACAGGGGACGACATTCAGTACTTC
>TRBJ1-1|NA|TRBV28|TRBD1
CASSPFGEGATEAFF
TGTGCCAGCAGCCCCTTTGGAGAGGGGGCCACTGAAGCTTTCTTT
>TRBJ1-2|NA|TRBV19|TRBD1
CASSTKDPGTGTYGYTF
TGTGCCAGTAGTACAAAAGACCCCGGGACAGGGACCTATGGCTACACCTTC
>TRBJ2-3|NA|TRBV5-4|NA
CASSFSTDSTDTQYF
TGTGCCAGCAGCTTTTCGACGGATAGCACAGATACGCAGTATTTT
>TRBJ2-3|NA|TRBV5-6|NA
CASSSNWGSTDTQYF
TGTGCCAGCAGCTCGAACTGGGGTAGCACAGATACGCAGTATTTT
>TRBJ2-3|NA|TRBV4-2|TRBD2
CASSLTSESTDTQYF
TGTGCCAGCAGTTTAACTAGCGAGAGCACAGATACGCAGTATTTT
>TRBJ2-3|NA|TRBV28|TRBD1
CASSFEGAITDTQYF
TGTGCCAGCAGTTTTGAGGGGGCGATCACAGATACGCAGTATTTT
>TRBJ2-3|NA|TRBV19|TRBD2
CASSTVRPSGKNTDTQYF
TGTGCCAGTAGCACCGTGAGGCCTAGCGGGAAAAACACAGATACGCAGTATTTT
>TRBJ2-5|NA|TRBV15|NA
CATSRDMAQETQYF
TGTGCCACCAGCAGAGATATGGCTCAAGAGACCCAGTACTTC
>TRBJ1-5|NA|TRBV7-2|NA
CASSLVQGANQPQHF
TGTGCCAGCAGCTTAGTTCAGGGAGCGAATCAGCCCCAGCATTTT
>TRBJ1-1|NA|TRBV6-1|NA
CASSEVGVRNTEAFF
TGTGCCAGCAGTGAAGTAGGGGTCCGGAACACTGAAGCTTTCTTT
>TRBJ2-5|NA|TRBV6-5|TRBD2
CASSYGVAGGETQYF
TGTGCCAGCAGTTACGGGGTAGCGGGAGGTGAGACCCAGTACTTC
>TRBJ2-7|few|TRBV19|NA
CASSSRPPYEQYF
TGTGCCAGTAGTAGCAGACCTCCCTACGAGCAGTACTTC
>TRBJ2-7|once|TRBV13|NA
CASSPPRGRVDYEQYF
TGTGCCAGCAGCCCGCCTCGAGGAAGGGTGGATTACGAGCAGTACTTC
>TRBJ2-7|NA|TRBV7-8|TRBD1
CASSLRRDRGYEQYF
TGTGCCAGCAGCTTACGTCGGGACAGGGGTTACGAGCAGTACTTC
>TRBJ1-5|few|TRBV4-2|NA
CASSQEYTGSGNQPQHF
TGTGCCAGCAGCCAAGAATATACAGGTAGCGGAAATCAGCCCCAGCATTTT
>TRBJ2-3|NA|TRBV13|TRBD1
CASSSRLGQTKFTDTQYF
TGTGCCAGCAGCTCACGGCTGGGACAGACGAAATTCACAGATACGCAGTATTTT
>TRBJ2-1|NA|TRBV5-1|TRBD1
CASSLVMGQGGLGEQFF
TGCGCCAGCAGCTTGGTAATGGGACAGGGGGGTTTGGGTGAGCAGTTCTTC
>TRBJ2-2|NA|TRBV29-1|TRBD1
CSVPRGFNTGELFF
TGCAGCGTACCCAGGGGGTTCAACACCGGGGAGCTGTTTTTT
>TRBJ1-5|NA|TRBV6-5|TRBD1
CASRGRGLYQPQHF
TGTGCCAGCAGGGGCAGGGGGCTGTATCAGCCCCAGCATTTT
>TRBJ1-4|once|TRBV28|NA
CASSLLAADNEKLFF
TGTGCCAGCAGTTTATTGGCAGCCGACAATGAAAAACTGTTTTTT
>TRBJ2-1|NA|TRBV30|TRBD2
CAWERDQGDEQFF
TGTGCCTGGGAGCGGGACCAAGGGGATGAGCAGTTCTTC
>TRBJ1-5|few|TRBV6-5|TRBD1
CASSRQGRGQPQHF
TGTGCCAGCAGTCGACAGGGGCGCGGGCAGCCCCAGCATTTT
>TRBJ2-1|few|TRBV7-2|TRBD2
CASSLSREGKEQFF
TGTGCCAGCAGCTTGAGTCGGGAGGGAAAGGAGCAGTTCTTC
>TRBJ2-1|NA|TRBV5-1|TRBD2
CASSLTSGRSYNEQFF
TGCGCCAGCAGCTTGACTAGCGGCCGATCCTACAATGAGCAGTTCTTC
>TRBJ2-1|NA|TRBV27|TRBD2
CASTTSGVVGRGEQFF
TGTGCCAGCACAACTAGCGGGGTAGTAGGGAGGGGTGAGCAGTTCTTC
>TRBJ1-1|NA|TRBV18|NA
CASSPGQGPNTEAFF
TGTGCCAGCTCACCAGGTCAGGGCCCAAACACTGAAGCTTTCTTT
>TRBJ1-1|NA|TRBV7-2|NA
CASSFQEGWGEAFF
TGTGCCAGCAGCTTTCAGGAGGGGTGGGGTGAAGCTTTCTTT
>TRBJ1-2|NA|TRBV10-3|TRBD1
CAIGEGASGYTF
TGTGCCATAGGGGAGGGGGCGAGTGGCTACACCTTC
>TRBJ2-6|NA|TRBV28|NA
CASSLSSGANVLTF
TGTGCCAGCAGTTTAAGCTCTGGGGCCAACGTCCTGACTTTC
>TRBJ2-5|NA|TRBV9|NA
CASSVVSTFQETQYF
TGTGCCAGCAGCGTAGTGTCCACCTTCCAAGAGACCCAGTACTTC
>TRBJ2-7|once|TRBV6-5|NA
CASSLDPRVEQYF
TGTGCCAGCAGTCTTGACCCACGGGTCGAGCAGTACTTC
>TRBJ1-2|NA|TRBV11-2|NA
CASSPAGYGYTF
TGTGCCAGCAGCCCCGCCGGCTATGGCTACACCTTC
>TRBJ2-1|NA|TRBV4-2|NA
CASSYSSVNEQFF
TGTGCCAGCAGCTATTCTTCAGTCAATGAGCAGTTCTTC